The present T cell receptor beta chain was sequenced within a study of graft-versus-host responses after intestinal transplantation (dated by TCRdb to the early 2020s). For the study in its entirety: The transplants that recipients got were multivisceral, liver-intestinal, or isolated intestinal. Donor T cell macrochimerism was defined as a peak of at least 4% donor T cells among recipient peripheral blood mononuclear cells. Of the 20 to 25 intestinal transplant recipients enrolled in the cohort, one of whom was a retransplant, a few patients without pretransplant specimens were excluded. All recipients received anti-thymocyte globulin induction followed by maintenance tacrolimus and steroids for two to four years. Graft-versus-host and host-versus-graft alloreactive T cell clones were tracked in the graft, circulation and bone marrow after intestinal transplantation using bulk TCR-beta CDR3 sequencing. To identify alloreactive clones, pre-transplant mixed lymphocyte reaction products were sequenced and compared with unstimulated pre-transplant donor and recipient T cells. Samples from three later patients were sequenced in-house on an Illumina MiSeq with MiXCR processing rather than by the commercial service. General conclusions and limits of the study: In the allografts of patients with donor T cell macrochimerism, GvH to HvG T cell clonal ratios were high. Conclusions were limited by the relatively low number and heterogeneity of intestinal transplant patients. GvH clones were detected in recipient bone marrow, and some of these GvH clones were observed earlier in ileal mucosa or blood, consistent with an intestinal mucosal origin. Peak levels of circulating GvH clones were associated with declines in HvG clones early after transplant.

About this clone itself: No qualities accompany the bases; no much larger clone lies one base away. The same CDR3 can be traced to other DNA sequences in this sample.

The label giving this sample's time point can be read as: cells obtained before transplantation from donor or recipient. Mixed lymphocyte reactions plated some 200,000 CFSE-labeled pre-transplant responders with some 200,000 irradiated violet-dye-labeled stimulators and were cultured for roughly 6 days. Proliferating CD3+CD4+CFSE-low and CD3+CD8+CFSE-low responder cells were FACS-sorted on a BD Influx sorter after the mixed lymphocyte reaction. V loses 9 bases of germline sequence and J loses 3 bases, and the interval between the two ends is 14 bases. The CDR3 numbers 14 residues from cysteine through phenylalanine. Only CDR3 DNA is held: 42 bases, read in frame from base 1. The germline V gene sets CDR1 to ENHRY and CDR2 to SYGVKD. Library method: the immunoSEQ multiplex PCR assay. For most patients, genomic DNA was isolated using the Qiagen DNeasy Blood and Tissue Kit and was shipped frozen to Adaptive Biotechnologies for TCR sequencing. For most patients, genomic DNA was subjected to high-throughput TCR-beta CDR3 sequencing by Adaptive Biotechnologies. On the study's bioinformatics: Adaptive's ImmunoSEQ software supplied the TCR sequencing data for 15 to 20 patients, while MiXCR and VDJtools were used to process a few other patients. CD4 versus CD8 sorting errors were corrected by removing sequences found in both subsets at a frequency ratio below 5:1. Because the origin of CDR3 nucleotide sequences shared between donor and recipient could not be assigned, those sequences were removed. Alloreactive clones required at least 2-fold expansion over unstimulated cells and minimum CFSE-low frequency of 0.002% (template counts) or 0.001% (read counts). Clones detected in sequenced pre-transplant spleen, lymph node, or MLR CFSE-low populations of the donor or recipient were defined as mappable. Cumulative frequency of alloreactive clones was calculated as a percentage of all sequences weighted by copy number. In TCRdb, the immuneACCESS table is reduced to in-frame sequences with V and J assigned. These tables do not hold every clone; where another copy was compared, an unresolved V gene accounts for under half, and the others remain unexplained. D and trimming come from the DNA, and the V and J calls and clone size come from that table. The sample table records 15,000 to 20,000 clones; roughly 36% of these occur just once. More than 1.5% of the sample lies in the top ten.

The chain joins TRBV10-3 to TRBJ2-2; the best D guess is TRBD2, with 5 bases matching. This TCR derives from a human patient who was an organ donor for intestinal transplantation. This specimen was alloreactive CD4+ T cells from a mixed lymphocyte reaction culture, taken before transplantation. This specimen's cell subset or site label, per the study, means: CFSE-low proliferating T cells sorted from roughly 6-day pre-transplant mixed lymphocyte reaction (GvH or HvG direction). The CDR3 region has the sequence CAMSGFRDTGELFF. The DNA reads as follows: TGTGCCATGTCGGGGTTTCGGGACACCGGGGAGCTGTTTTTT.